This TCR beta chain stems from a study of technical replicates of blood from several donors. Sequencing was performed with immunoSEQ multiplex PCR; in TCRdb, only in-frame clones are kept and a portion is missing. Altogether around 81,000 clones are present, approximately 78% being singletons, with the ten largest covering approximately 4%. The CDR3 covers 14 residues. CDR1 and CDR2 (germline): GTSNPN, SVGIG (reference sequence). V dropped 2 bases and J dropped 4; count of bases not matched to a gene: 7. The specimen was PBMCs. The chain employs TRBV30 and TRBJ2-7; 8 bases fit TRBD2. This clonotype was obtained from a human donor in good health. Some clones in this sample may be carry-over from other donors' samples. Written as DNA, the CDR3 is TGTGCCTGGAGTCCCTCGGCGGGGGGATACGAGCAGTACTTC. This codes for CAWSPSAGGYEQYF.